This T cell receptor beta chain was retrieved from a study of T cell responses to AZD1222 COVID-19 vaccine. Notes on the study in general: Breadth and depth of Spike-specific TCRs rose after two AZD1222 doses. Nearly half of spike-specific TCRs reportedly target variant regions that are unmutated in the B.1.351 and B.1.1.7 variants. Among AZD1222 vaccinees, only 6 or 7 were seropositive at baseline. Mostly white British, mostly female donors; authors suggested clonal diversity may be underestimated.

Germline CDR1 reads SNHLY; CDR2 reads FYNNEI. The J segment lost 5 bases and the V segment lost 4 bases, leaving 0 bases of the junction unmatched. The CDR3 contains 14 residues. This clone was seen more than once but under ten times. Antigen: not known. Generated by immunoSEQ multiplex PCR, the TCRdb table keeps only in-frame clones and is missing some. The sample has about 130,000 clones, roughly 87% seen once. Sequenced here: peripheral blood, sampled on day 0 of AZD1222 vaccination. The source of this sequence is an adult in good health. The chain carries TRBV2 and TRBJ1-6, with 9 bases matching TRBD1. The DNA for the CDR3 is TGTGCCAGCAGTGGGACAGGGGATAATTCACCCCTCCACTTT. As protein: CASSGTGDNSPLHF.